Below, 18 T cell receptor beta chains from the same sample are listed, as sequenced in a study of blood T cell repertoires in COVID-19. Here immunoSEQ multiplex PCR was the method, and the copy in TCRdb shows in-frame clones only, minus some. Among around 100,000 clones listed, 91% were seen once. Sequenced sample: peripheral blood. Receptors were obtained from a human donor with active COVID-19. The donor label of this sample is uncertain.

CDR3 bases: TGTGCCAGCAGCTTGGTAGGTGGGACAGGGCTACACGAGCAGTACTTC. Translating gives CASSLVGGTGLHEQYF. The chain is built from TRBV5-6 and TRBJ2-7; 9 bases line up with TRBD1. The CDR3 loop spans 16 amino acids. Germline trimming cut 0 bases from V and 5 bases from J; bases unmatched to any gene: 9. The germline gives CDR1 SGHDT, CDR2 YYEEEE.

The gene calls are TRBV2 and TRBJ2-2; weak D call: TRBD1 (5 bases). The V gene lost 9 bases and the J gene lost 0 bases, with 11 bases spanning the gap. The CDR3 is 14 amino acids. Germline assignment: CDR1 SNHLY and CDR2 FYNNEI. The DNA for the CDR3 is TGTGCCAGTGCAAGCAGGGCGAACACCGGGGAGCTGTTTTTT. Its translation is CASASRANTGELFF.

V gene TRBV11-1 combines with J gene TRBJ2-5, with 7 bases identical to TRBD2. CDR1 SGHAT and CDR2 FQDESV come from the germline V gene (reference sequence). The CDR3 totals 16 residues. V dropped 5 bases and J dropped 1; count of bases not matched to a gene: 10. CDR3 nucleotide sequence: TGTGCCAGCAGCACTTGGGAGCGGGGTTTCCAAGAGACCCAGTACTTC. It yields the protein CASSTWERGFQETQYF.

This clone appeared a single time. V is TRBV27 and J is TRBJ1-2, with TRBD1 matching over 9 bases. The CDR3 contains 15 residues. V shed 7 bases, J shed 7 bases, and the junction held 13 bases outside the gene matches. Germline V gene lookup returns CDR1 MNHEY and CDR2 SMNVEV (reference sequence). The CDR3 DNA follows: TGTGCCAGCACCAACCACGCCCGGGACAGGGTTGGCTACACCTTC. It is translated as CASTNHARDRVGYTF.

This chain links TRBV5-4 with TRBJ1-5; D is undetermined. The V gene's germline CDR1 is SGHNT and CDR2 YYREEE (reference sequence). V dropped 0 bases and J dropped 6 bases, with 7 bases sitting between them. The CDR3 consists of 13 residues. CDR3 nucleotides: TGTGCCAGCAGCTTGGACATCTCTCAGCCCCAGCATTTT. It yields the protein CASSLDISQPQHF.

The gene calls are TRBV3-1 (or the pseudogene TRBV3-2) and TRBJ2-1; D may be TRBD2 (5 bases). Between the trimmed V and J ends, which lost 4 bases and 4 bases, there was a span of 5 bases. Germline assignment: CDR1 LGHDT and CDR2 YNNKEL (reference sequence). The CDR3 extends over 12 amino acids. CDR3 sequence reads: CASSRGYNEQFF. The CDR3 nucleotides are TGTGCCAGCAGCCGAGGGTACAATGAGCAGTTCTTC.

This chain joins TRBV5-1 and TRBJ1-5, with a tentative D call TRBD1 (5 bases). The CDR3 totals 14 residues. Germline V gene sequence: CDR1 SGHRS, CDR2 YFSETQ. V was shortened by 0 bases and J by 3 bases, with 7 bases between the two germline ends. In DNA form, the CDR3 reads TGCGCCAGCAGCTTGGAAGGGGACAATCAGCCCCAGCATTTT. This codes for CASSLEGDNQPQHF.

The chain combines TRBV13 with TRBJ1-3; TRBD1 is a possible D gene (6 bases). The ends were cut back, 5 bases at V and 4 bases at J, with 18 bases in the middle. This CDR3 has 16 residues. Looked up from germline, CDR1 is PRHDT and CDR2 is FYEKMQ (reference sequence). For the CDR3, the DNA is TGTGCCAGCAGCCTTCCCGGTGGGCAGGGGGGAAACACCATATATTTT. It specifies CASSLPGGQGGNTIYF.

This clone was found a few times. The chain couples TRBV20-1 to TRBJ2-1, with D unresolved. Germline V gene lookup returns CDR1 DFQATT and CDR2 SNEGSKA (reference sequence). The ends were cut back, 4 bases at V and 6 bases at J, with 7 bases in the middle. This CDR3 has 11 residues. CDR3 protein: CSAISLNEQFF. The CDR3 DNA reads TGCAGTGCTATATCCCTCAATGAGCAGTTCTTC.

This clone was observed a single time. The chain combines TRBV24-1 with TRBJ2-3, with a possible D match to TRBD2 (6 bases). V lost 1 base, J lost 0 bases, and 16 bases lay in between. Per germline, CDR1 KGHDR and CDR2 SFDVKD. CDR3 length equals 18 residues. The CDR3 coding sequence is TGTGCCACCAGTGATTTACGTAGCGGTCTATATAGCACAGATACGCAGTATTTT. Its protein is CATSDLRSGLYSTDTQYF.

The gene calls are TRBV18 and TRBJ1-3; tentatively, D is TRBD1 (5 bases). Germline-derived CDR1 and CDR2 are KGHSH and LQKENI. The CDR3 sequence is 15 residues long. V shed 1 base and J shed 11 bases, with 18 bases lying between them. The CDR3: CASSPRWGENFPIYF. The CDR3 coding sequence is TGTGCCAGCTCACCACGATGGGGCGAAAATTTTCCCATATATTTT.

CDR3 sequence (DNA): TGTGCCAGCAGCCCCCGGTTACTAGCGGGGGGGGCTAGTGGGACAGATACGCAGTATTTT. This codes for CASSPRLLAGGASGTDTQYF. The chain uses TRBV3-1 (or the pseudogene TRBV3-2) and TRBJ2-3, with TRBD2 matching 13 bases. Germline lookup yields CDR1 LGHDT and CDR2 YNNKEL (reference sequence). CDR3 length: 20 amino acids. J was trimmed by 3 bases and V by 4 bases; bases with no gene match: 16.

The V and J genes are TRBV2 and TRBJ1-4, with 10 bases lining up with TRBD1. Germline-derived CDR1 and CDR2 are SNHLY and FYNNEI. The V gene end was trimmed by 10 bases and the J gene end by 10 bases; junction bases not matched to a gene: 12. The CDR3 spans 14 residues. As DNA, the CDR3 is TGTGCCATGCGCCGAGACAGGGGGCAAGGAAAACTGTTTTTT. Its protein is CAMRRDRGQGKLFF. Full variable domain (missing parts from reference TRBV2 and TRBJ1-4): EPEVTQTPSHQVTQMGQEVILRCVPISNHLYFYWYRQILGQKVEFLVSFYNNEISEKSEIFDDQFSVERPDGSNFTLKIRSTKLEDSAMYFCAMRRDRGQGKLFFGSGTQLSVL.

The rearrangement links TRBV5-5 to TRBJ2-3, with 9 bases fitting TRBD2. This CDR3 is 16 amino acids long. The junction had 7 bases not matched to a gene; V was cut back by 4 bases and J by 1 base. CDR1 and CDR2 (germline): SGHKS, YYEKEE (reference sequence). The CDR3 is CASSVAGVPRTDTQYF. The CDR3 coding sequence is TGTGCCAGCAGCGTAGCGGGGGTTCCACGCACAGATACGCAGTATTTT.

This chain joins TRBV12-5 and TRBJ1-2; the match to TRBD1 covers 11 bases. The trim removed 6 bases at V and 6 bases at J, leaving 6 bases unmatched. Per the germline V gene, CDR1 is LGHNT and CDR2 is FRNRAP. The CDR3 is 14 amino acids. CDR3 in DNA: TGTGCTAGTGGATTAGGACAGGGGGCGAATGGCTACACCTTC. Translated, it gives CASGLGQGANGYTF. Filled out from reference TRBV12-5 and TRBJ1-2, the complete variable domain reads DARVTQTPRHKVTEMGQEVTMRCQPILGHNTVFWYRQTMMQGLELLAYFRNRAPLDDSGMPKDRFSAEMPDATLATLKIQPSEPRDSAVYFCASGLGQGANGYTFGSGTRLTVV.

The CDR3 DNA is TGTGCCAGCTCCAAGAGGGTGGACACTGAAGCTTTCTTT. Residues: CASSKRVDTEAFF. The V call is TRBV2, the J call TRBJ1-1; no definite D call. The V gene lost 8 bases and the J gene lost 3 bases, with 13 bases spanning the gap. Germline CDR1 SNHLY, CDR2 FYNNEI. The length of the CDR3 is 13 residues.

This clone was detected only a few times. The chain combines TRBV7-9 with TRBJ2-7; D gene ambiguous. CDR1 is SEHNR, CDR2 FQNEAQ, per germline (reference sequence). Trimming stripped 4 bases from V and 3 bases from J, with 10 bases between. The CDR3 is 13 amino acids. CDR3 amino acids: CASSSYRDYEQYF. The CDR3 DNA sequence: TGTGCCAGCAGCTCCTACAGAGACTACGAGCAGTACTTC.

The V call is TRBV10-2, the J call TRBJ1-4; a possible D gene is TRBD1 (6 bases). Germline V CDR1 and CDR2: WSHSY, SAAADI. Trimming took off 4 bases at V and 5 bases at J, with 8 bases between the two ends. The CDR3 contains 13 residues. The CDR3, as DNA: TGCGCCAGCAGTGGCGGACAGAATGAAAAACTGTTTTTT. Its translation is CASSGGQNEKLFF.